This TCR beta chain was documented in a study of spatial heterogeneity in lung cancer. Study in general: Beta-chain sequences were consistently detected more often than alpha-chain sequences. On average, each unique TCR and UMI combination appeared more than ten times in raw reads.

This clonotype occurred a few times. This beta chain came through as a stray read in a library set up for alpha chains, and its size says little. Unique molecular identifiers, one per molecule, were present on every TCR cDNA molecule. TCRdb itself ran the 5' RACE reads through MiXCR, one entry per CDR3 protein. Of about 13,000 distinct CDR3 sequences in the sample, about 5% are singletons; the top ten hold about two fifths. Time point of the sample: sample taken at primary tumor resection. No cells were sorted before sequencing. The whole RNA sequenced was extracted from tumor, nontumor lung or frozen PBMC. Samples were donated by 72 untreated early-stage non-small cell lung cancer patients. Deletions cut 3 bases from V and 6 bases from J, with 9 bases between. This CDR3 has 13 amino acids.

This specimen consisted of lung tumor tissue, obtained at surgery. The chain links TRBV12-3 or TRBV12-4 to TRBJ2-1; D not resolved. The receptor comes from a human donor with early-stage non-small cell lung cancer. The CDR3 sequence: CASSFRAINEQFF. The CDR3 DNA is TGTGCCAGCAGTTTCCGTGCCATCAATGAGCAGTTCTTC.